This TCR beta chain is from a study of CD8 T cells in Susac syndrome (dated by TCRdb to between 2019 and 2020). For context, the study as a whole: The study used repertoire sequencing to test whether antigen drove CD8+ T cell activation and differentiation in Susac syndrome. Overall results and qualifications from the work: The number of individuals in the TCR sequencing and HLA analysis was acknowledged as relatively small.

Note on this clonotype: Which antigen it targets is not known. Base qualities are missing; no much larger clone stands one base away.

Peripheral blood CD8+ and CD4+ T cells from healthy donors, Susac syndrome patients and multiple sclerosis patients were profiled by high-throughput TCR beta sequencing. Treatment-naive patients with stable or active relapsing-remitting disease fulfilling revised McDonald criteria were used as multiple sclerosis controls. Bulk CD8+ and CD4+ T cells were purified magnetically by negative isolation, whereas CD8+ TEMRA cells were enriched by FACS. Blood was collected in EDTA tubes and processed within 24 hours, with PBMCs isolated through density gradient centrifugation. PBMCs destined for TCR sequencing were cryopreserved in liquid nitrogen and later thawed in a 37 °C water bath. The sorted or isolated CD4+, CD8+ and CD8+ TEMRA cells had a purity of 90% or higher. RNA was extracted using the RNeasy kit, and about 0.5 to 1 microgram was reverse transcribed with random hexamers. The immunoSEQ multiplex PCR assay, which covers 54 Vbeta and 13 Jbeta segments, was used to amplify TCR beta CDR3 regions. Bias from PCR amplification was corrected by using a synthetic template baseline for primer optimization and for computational correction. On the authors' methods: Only productive sequences were kept, with reads annotated to V, D and J genes according to IMGT and analyzed in immunoSEQ Analyzer. Clonality was calculated as one minus the Shannon entropy normalized by log2 of the number of productive unique sequences. Public and private clones were assessed among the 100 most prevalent clones of each patient and control. Clones were defined as Susac-specific when absent from the healthy and MS cohorts, from about 1,100 published viral clones and from other ImmuneACCESS disease sequences. TCRdb applied fastp at Q25 and MiXCR to the public reads, then kept only in-frame beta chains. Records with the same CDR3 protein are collapsed into one entry carrying the most frequent genes and DNA. What appears here as the V and J calls and clone size reflects TCRdb's work, not the paper's. This sample is represented by a few hundred thousand distinct CDR3 sequences; around 90% of them were singletons. Roughly 0.07% of the sample is in the top ten clones.

The sample consisted of CD4+ T cells from PBMCs. The sequence derives from a human donor with multiple sclerosis.

The DNA sequence follows: TGTGCCAGCAGCCGTGGGTGGGTGAATGAGCAGTACTTC. Its translation is CASSRGWVNEQYF. Recombination connected TRBV11-1 to TRBJ2-7; the D gene remains uncertain. CDR3 length: 13 amino acids, cysteine to phenylalanine. CDR3 DNA only is kept here, 39 bases in frame from base 1. V is reduced by 5 bases and J by 7 bases, leaving a spacing of 15 bases between them. According to the germline V gene (reference sequence), CDR1 reads SGHAT and CDR2 reads FQDESV. This CDR3, with the reference TRBV11-1 and TRBJ2-7 proteins standing in past its ends, gives the full variable domain EAEVAQSPRYKITEKSQAVAFWCDPISGHATLYWYRQILGQGPELLVQFQDESVVDDSQLPKDRFSAERLKGVDSTLKIQPAELGDSAMYLCASSRGWVNEQYFGPGTRLTVT.